This T cell receptor (beta chain) was sequenced in a study of T cell repertoires in cytomegalovirus infection. For the study at large: Indications of both CMV infection and matching HLA type were provided by public TCR beta signatures.

J lost 4 bases, V lost 6 bases, and 3 bases had no gene match. Germline-derived CDR1 and CDR2 are LNHDA and SQIVND (reference sequence). CDR3 size: 14 residues. TCRdb redid the calling of the reads with MiXCR, one entry per CDR3 protein. This sample has around 740,000 distinct CDR3 sequences, with approximately 40% found just once. The sample consisted of PBMCs. This clonotype was obtained from a human donor in good health (CMV status not recorded). Some clones in this sample may be carry-over from other donors' samples. The rearrangement joins TRBV19 to TRBJ2-2; TRBD1 matches at 9 bases. CDR3 bases: TGTGCCAGTAGAGACAGGGGGTTCACCGGGGAGCTGTTTTTT. Its translation: CASRDRGFTGELFF.